These 22 T cell receptor beta chains came from one sample sequenced in a study of OX40 agonist ivuxolimab in advanced cancers. Profiled with immunoSEQ multiplex PCR; TCRdb holds only in-frame clones, not every one. Here the sample spans tens of thousands of clones, approximately 85% being singletons. This specimen was CD4+ or CD8+ T cells sorted from blood, taken in a trial of the OX40 agonist ivuxolimab. These receptors came from an adult with an advanced solid tumor such as melanoma, head and neck, liver or kidney cancer.

The chain joins TRBV10-3 to TRBJ1-1; D is unresolved. V lost 4 bases to trimming and J lost 2 bases, with 8 bases between them. In germline, CDR1 is ENHRY, CDR2 SYGVKD. The CDR3 spans 13 residues. The chain's CDR3 is CAISGSDNTEAFF. The CDR3 DNA sequence: TGTGCCATCAGTGGCTCTGATAACACTGAAGCTTTCTTT.

This clone was found once. The rearrangement links TRBV11-3 to TRBJ2-7; a weak D match, TRBD1 (6 bases). The CDR3 contains 12 residues. Trimming stripped 5 bases from V and 3 bases from J, with 8 bases between. Germline values: CDR1 SGHNT, CDR2 YENEEA. The CDR3 sequence is CASSLRGYEQYF. The CDR3 DNA follows: TGTGCCAGCAGCCTCAGGGGCTACGAGCAGTACTTC.

The chain links TRBV5-1 to TRBJ2-5, with unresolved D. V shed 0 bases and J shed 2 bases, with 8 bases lying between them. Germline CDR1 is SGHRS and CDR2 is YFSETQ. This CDR3 comprises 14 residues. This CDR3 reads CASSLVSTQETQYF. In nucleotides, the CDR3 is TGCGCCAGCAGCTTGGTTTCAACACAAGAGACCCAGTACTTC.

This clone appeared a few times. CDR3 protein: CASSPRSTTNEKLFF. In nucleotides, the CDR3 is TGTGCCAGCAGTCCCAGATCTACAACTAATGAAAAACTGTTTTTT. This chain links TRBV6-1 with TRBJ1-4; no definite D call. The CDR3 contains 15 residues. The V gene lost 5 bases and the J gene lost 0 bases, with 10 bases spanning the gap. Germline V CDR1 and CDR2: MNHNS, SASEGT.

The rearrangement uses TRBV5-4 and TRBJ2-5, with D possibly being TRBD1 (6 bases). V was trimmed by 5 bases and J by 4 bases, leaving 24 bases between them. Germline CDR1 is SGHNT and CDR2 is YYREEE (reference sequence). The CDR3 loop spans 17 amino acids. CDR3 nucleotides: TGTGCCAGCAGGGAGACAATGACAGGCCTGGTGGGAGAGACCCAGTACTTC. Its translation: CASRETMTGLVGETQYF.

In DNA, the CDR3 is TGCGCCAGCAGTGAAGCCGGGACCCTGGGTGAAGCTTTCTTT. This encodes CASSEAGTLGEAFF. The V call is TRBV10-1, the J call TRBJ1-1, with a possible D match to TRBD1 (5 bases). Germline CDR1 and CDR2: WNHNN and SYGVQD (reference sequence). This CDR3 has 14 amino acids. Trimming stripped 3 bases from V and 7 bases from J, with 15 bases between.

The rearrangement joins TRBV27 to TRBJ2-1; 10 bases agree with TRBD1. Germline V gene lookup returns CDR1 MNHEY and CDR2 SMNVEV (reference sequence). Trimming cost V 7 bases and J 7 bases; bases outside gene matches: 7. This CDR3 has 14 amino acids. The CDR3 region is CASKRTGGWNEQFF. DNA of the CDR3: TGTGCCAGCAAAAGGACAGGGGGATGGAATGAGCAGTTCTTC.

V is TRBV19 and J is TRBJ2-2, with 8 bases lining up with TRBD1. Trimming took 5 bases from V and 5 from J; bases not matched to a gene: 10. Germline assignment: CDR1 LNHDA and CDR2 SQIVND (reference sequence). The CDR3 runs to 16 residues. As DNA, the CDR3 is TGTGCCAGTAGTGTCTCGACAGGGGTCGGAACCGGGGAGCTGTTTTTT. Translation: CASSVSTGVGTGELFF. The full variable domain, with the rest looked up from reference TRBV19 and TRBJ2-2, is DGGITQSPKYLFRKEGQNVTLSCEQNLNHDAMYWYRQDPGQGLRLIYYSQIVNDFQKGDIAEGYSVSREKKESFPLTVTSAQKNPTAFYLCASSVSTGVGTGELFFGEGSRLTVL.

The chain combines TRBV2 with TRBJ2-2; 10 bases fit TRBD1. Germline V gene sequence: CDR1 SNHLY, CDR2 FYNNEI. This CDR3 is built from 14 residues. The V segment lost 10 bases and the J segment 6 bases; nucleotides outside the gene matches: 8. In DNA form, the CDR3 reads TGTGCCACCGAGAAGGGACAGGGGCCCGGGGAGCTGTTTTTT. This sequence encodes CATEKGQGPGELFF.

The chain couples TRBV6-6 to TRBJ2-3; TRBD1 matches at 8 bases. From germline, CDR1 is MNHNY and CDR2 SVGAGI (reference sequence). This CDR3 has 15 residues. Germline trimming cut 4 bases from V and 9 bases from J; bases unmatched to any gene: 12. DNA of the CDR3: TGTGCCAGCAGTTCCTCAGGGGGCGTTGGAAGAACGCAGTATTTT. It translates to CASSSSGGVGRTQYF.

The V and J genes are TRBV7-2 and TRBJ2-7; D possibly corresponds to TRBD1 (6 bases). V was clipped by 2 bases and J by 3 bases, with 11 bases between them. CDR1 SGHTA and CDR2 FQGNSA come from the germline V gene. The CDR3 spans 14 residues. The chain's CDR3 is CASSLTGQNYEQYF. CDR3 nucleotide sequence: TGTGCCAGCAGCTTAACCGGACAGAACTACGAGCAGTACTTC. The full variable domain, in which reference TRBV7-2 and TRBJ2-7 provide the parts outside the CDR3, is GAGVSQSPSNKVTEKGKDVELRCDPISGHTALYWYRQSLGQGLEFLIYFQGNSAPDKSGLPSDRFSAERTGGSVSTLTIQRTQQEDSAVYLCASSLTGQNYEQYFGPGTRLTVT.

This chain connects TRBV6-5 to TRBJ1-1; 7 bases are shared with TRBD1. The CDR3 loop spans 15 amino acids. The germline gives CDR1 MNHEY, CDR2 SVGAGI. V was clipped by 0 bases and J by 3 bases; unmatched bases: 4. CDR3 loop: CASSYSGDSYTEAFF. CDR3 nucleotide sequence: TGTGCCAGCAGTTACTCCGGGGACAGTTACACTGAAGCTTTCTTT.

V gene TRBV7-3 combines with J gene TRBJ2-5; either TRBD1 or TRBD2 may fit D (5 bases each). Germline CDR1 is SGHTA and CDR2 is FQGTGA. V was trimmed by 4 bases and J by 2 bases, leaving 8 bases between them. There are 13 residues in the CDR3. The CDR3 region has the DNA TGTGCCAGCAGCTGGGACGTTCAAGAGACCCAGTACTTC. Translated: CASSWDVQETQYF.

V is TRBV7-8 and J is TRBJ1-2; no clear D. The CDR3 length is 12 residues. Germline values: CDR1 SGHVS, CDR2 FQNEAQ. V lost 1 base and J lost 6, with 6 bases in between. CDR3 loop: CASSLVEDGYTF. The CDR3 DNA reads as TGTGCCAGCAGCTTAGTGGAGGATGGCTACACCTTC. Full variable domain (rest looked up from reference TRBV7-8 and TRBJ1-2): GAGVSQSPRYKVAKRGQDVALRCDPISGHVSLFWYQQALGQGPEFLTYFQNEAQLDKSGLPSDRFFAERPEGSVSTLKIQRTQQEDSAVYLCASSLVEDGYTFGSGTRLTVV.

The gene calls are TRBV21-1 and TRBJ1-1. TRBV21-1 constitutes a pseudogene. The CDR3 covers 15 residues. As DNA, the CDR3 is TGTGCCAGCAGTGTTGATATAGCAATTCGCACTGAAGCTTTCTTT. Amino acids: CASSVDIAIRTEAFF.

The J gene is TRBJ2-7, the V gene TRBV10-3; 8 nucleotides agree with TRBD1. This CDR3 is 15 amino acids long. The V gene end was trimmed by 4 bases and the J gene end by 4 bases; junction bases not matched to a gene: 9. CDR1 and CDR2 (germline): ENHRY, SYGVKD. The CDR3 region is CAISAAGTGSYEQYF. For the CDR3, the DNA is TGTGCCATCAGTGCTGCCGGGACAGGAAGTTACGAGCAGTACTTC.

V gene TRBV7-8 combines with J gene TRBJ2-7; TRBD2 agrees at 15 bases. Trimming took 1 base from V and 0 from J; bases not matched to a gene: 7. This CDR3 is built from 19 residues. Germline CDR1 reads SGHVS; CDR2 reads FQNEAQ. The CDR3 DNA is TGTGCCAGCAGCTTAGTAGGACTAGCGGGGGGGCCGGGCTCCTACGAGCAGTACTTC. It specifies CASSLVGLAGGPGSYEQYF.

The CDR3 is CASRENPGQGANTGELFF. CDR3 DNA sequence: TGCGCCAGCAGGGAAAATCCGGGACAGGGGGCGAACACCGGGGAGCTGTTTTTT. This chain uses TRBV4-1 with TRBJ2-2, with 11 positions matching TRBD1. CDR1 is MGHRA and CDR2 is YSYEKL in the germline V gene. V was pared by 6 bases and J by 0 bases, with 9 bases of the junction left unmatched. There are 18 residues in the CDR3.

V is TRBV5-6 and J is TRBJ2-7; no definite D call. This CDR3 has 15 amino acids. Deletions cut 0 bases from V and 5 bases from J, with 15 bases between. Germline CDR1 and CDR2: SGHDT and YYEEEE. CDR3 nucleotides: TGTGCCAGCAGCTTGGGTCAGGTTAACCTCCACGAGCAGTACTTC. Its protein is CASSLGQVNLHEQYF.

The table lists this clone with a few counts. The gene calls are TRBV30 and TRBJ1-5, with 7 positions matching TRBD1. The CDR3 runs 16 residues. V gave up 1 base and J gave up 8 bases; unmatched junction bases: 14. Germline CDR1 reads GTSNPN; CDR2 reads SVGIG (reference sequence). CDR3 sequence (DNA): TGTGCCTGGAGTGCCTCTACGGGCAGGGGGTCTGAGCCCCAGCATTTT. It translates to CAWSASTGRGSEPQHF.

The V and J genes are TRBV5-1 and TRBJ1-4; 8 bases are a match to TRBD1. The CDR3 sequence is 17 residues long. V was pared by 0 bases and J by 0 bases, with 4 bases of the junction left unmatched. Germline CDR1 and CDR2: SGHRS and YFSETQ. The CDR3 reads CASSLGTGTATNEKLFF. In DNA, the CDR3 is TGCGCCAGCAGCTTGGGGACAGGGACCGCAACTAATGAAAAACTGTTTTTT.

This clone came up once. CDR3 sequence: CASRAGANYGYTF. DNA for the CDR3: TGTGCCAGCAGGGCGGGGGCAAACTATGGCTACACCTTC. This sequence joins TRBV6-5 and TRBJ1-2; tentative D call: TRBD1 (6 bases). The germline V and J ends were trimmed by 6 bases and 2 bases, with 10 bases remaining between them. CDR3 length: 13 residues. CDR1 and CDR2 from the germline V gene are MNHEY and SVGAGI.